This TCR beta chain emerged from a study of T cells after yellow fever vaccination. This clonotype showed up just once. The antigen remains unidentified. General study results and limits: Post-booster repertoires contained most primary-vaccination clones again (96% CD4, over 70% CD8). Contaminants from the bulk population, in the form of abundant clonotypes, could be found in FACS-sorted repertoires.

CDR3 length: 15 residues. The V segment lost 0 bases and the J segment 6 bases; nucleotides outside the gene matches: 6. Germline loops: CDR1 DFQATT, CDR2 SNEGSKA (reference sequence). A single record per CDR3 protein comes from TCRdb applying MiXCR to the 5' RACE reads. The data contain under 600,000 distinct CDR3 sequences, less than 15% of them singletons. The sequencing here drew on PBMCs, taken on the day of the yellow fever booster vaccination. The rearrangement joins TRBV20-1 to TRBJ2-1, with TRBD2 matching 9 bases. This receptor was identified in a man in his thirties or forties who received the YFV17D yellow fever vaccine. This chain's CDR3 is CSARDRGLALNEQFF. The CDR3, as DNA: TGCAGTGCTAGAGATCGGGGACTAGCACTCAATGAGCAGTTCTTC.